This T cell receptor beta chain stems from a study of CXCR3-negative and CXCR3-positive naive CD8 T cells. This CDR3 has 15 amino acids. The V gene's germline CDR1 is SGHVS and CDR2 FNYEAQ. Preparation of TRB cDNA libraries relied on 5' RACE carrying UMI labels. Reprocessing the 5' RACE reads, TCRdb reports a single entry for every CDR3 protein and omits DNA. The sample totals 60,000 to 65,000 distinct CDR3 sequences. The study's findings and limits: In both naive subsets diversity was comparably high, whereas memory CD8+ cells showed much lower diversity. Most assays used freshly isolated PBMCs, as cryopreservation partially reduced CXCR3. Naive cells that were CXCR3-negative or CXCR3-positive used TRBV-TRBJ genes alike, while memory cells diverged. A higher hydrophobicity marked the TRB CDR3s of CXCR3-positive naive cells versus CXCR3-negative naive cells.

A note on this clonotype: Its antigen is as yet unknown.

The chain is built from TRBV7-6 and TRBJ2-5; TCRdb outputs TRBD2, but without DNA this stays unchecked. The origin of this receptor is a human donor in good health. Some clones in this sample may be carry-over from other donors' samples. The sample was naive CXCR3+ CD8+ T cells from blood. Subset denoted: CD45RO-CCR7+CD27+CD95- naive CD8+ T cells expressing CXCR3 (TNR3+). CDR3 protein: CASRQTSGGVETQYF.